This T cell receptor (beta chain) is drawn from a study of human T cells and chemical hapten exposure. Overall study findings and caveats: Expanded TCRs grouped into significantly more large CDR3 similarity clusters than controls produced.

Specified time point: patch test 2, 6 weeks after DPC sensitization. The treatment denotes: therapeutic diphenylcyclopropenone sensitization with weekly scalp DPC. Researchers extracted total RNA from unfractionated whole blood. This clonotype was found many times. What it binds is not known. TCRdb re-analysed the RACE reads in MiXCR, keeping a single row per CDR3 protein. This table holds approximately 84,000 distinct CDR3 sequences, around 9.6% found once. The CDR3 totals 11 residues. Germline assignment: CDR1 MNHNS and CDR2 SASEGT. V lost 2 bases, J lost 11 bases, and 10 bases lay in between. The chain is built from TRBV6-1 and TRBJ2-7; no clear D. The clonotype was recovered from a woman aged 30 to 39 with alopecia areata. Some clones in this sample may be carry-over from other donors' samples. Sequenced here: whole blood, sampled in connection with sensitization to the hapten diphenylcyclopropenone (DPC). The CDR3 DNA follows: TGTGCCAGCAGTGAAAACTCCCCCAAGTACTTC. Its protein is CASSENSPKYF.